Sequencing of this T cell receptor (beta chain) was carried out in a study of cytomegalovirus exposure and HLA in healthy donors. A word on this clone: The antigen remains unidentified.

Amplification used 60 Vbeta primers and 13 Jbeta primers. This table comes from immunoSEQ multiplex PCR, and its TCRdb copy is limited to in-frame clones, with some not included. The sample has fewer than 250,000 clones; roughly four fifths are singletons. CDR1 MNHEY and CDR2 SMNVEV come from the germline V gene (reference sequence). The CDR3 sequence is 14 residues long. V was trimmed by 7 bases and J by 8 bases, leaving 17 bases between them. Overall study findings and caveats: A missense variant in DCLRE1C was later tied to TCR beta V- and J-gene trimming. Earlier results showed most TCR beta V segments being productive about 87% or about 30% of the time.

Sequencing was carried out using PBMCs. The receptor was derived from a woman aged 25-40 years in good health and CMV-seropositive. This chain uses TRBV27 with TRBJ1-4; D might be TRBD1 (5 bases). The CDR3 is CASTLGGKGEKLFF. The CDR3 region has the DNA TGTGCCAGCACTCTGGGGGGAAAGGGAGAAAAACTGTTTTTT.